This TCR beta chain derives from a study of blood T cell repertoires in COVID-19. On the study more broadly: Acute and convalescent COVID-19 samples came from the United States, Italy and Spain. T cells, B-cell-depleted T cells, or PBMCs supplied cDNA or gDNA.

Authors' analysis steps: By means of reference gene primer amplification, nucleated cell counts were estimated. The protocol was immunoSEQ multiplex PCR, while the TCRdb copy is restricted to in-frame clones and leaves out a portion. That table supplies the V and J calls and clone size; D and trimming were determined from the DNA. This repertoire shows about 110,000 clones, around 80% found once; its top ten account for approximately 0.77%. The ends lost 5 bases at V and 7 bases at J; junction bases unmatched: 9. This CDR3 contains 15 residues. The germline V gene has CDR1 LNHDA and CDR2 SQIVND (reference sequence).

The rearrangement links TRBV19 to TRBJ1-5; TRBD1 aligns across 9 bases. The TCR sequence derives from a woman in her seventies with acute or convalescent COVID-19. The source material was peripheral blood. The CDR3: CASSSQTGGNQPQHF. The CDR3 coding sequence is TGTGCCAGTAGTTCGCAGACAGGGGGGAACCAGCCCCAGCATTTT.